A selection of T cell receptor beta chains follows, all from one sample in a study of T cell responses to AZD1222 COVID-19 vaccine. Sequenced by immunoSEQ multiplex PCR; TCRdb stores in-frame clones only, minus some. The repertoire holds about 49,000 clones, with 65% to 85% as singletons. The source material was peripheral blood, sampled on day 0 of MenACWY control vaccination. These TCRs come from an adult in good health. Each CDR3 is given with its conserved first and last residue. Fields, in order: CDR3 length, J gene, clone size, V gene, D gene, CDR3 protein, CDR3 DNA. D genes are given only for firm matches. Not all rows give a size; the values are once, few, many and, for expanded clones, a class.

cdr3_length: 15; j_call: TRBJ1-1; clone_size: NA; v_call: TRBV7-8; d_call: NA; cdr3_aa: CASSSSGSRNTEAFF; cdr3_nt: TGTGCCAGCAGCTCCTCCGGATCGCGTAACACTGAAGCTTTCTTT
cdr3_length: 15; j_call: TRBJ1-1; clone_size: NA; v_call: TRBV6-5; d_call: NA; cdr3_aa: CASSYSNILNTEAFF; cdr3_nt: TGTGCCAGCAGTTACTCGAACATTTTGAACACTGAAGCTTTCTTT
cdr3_length: 15; j_call: TRBJ1-3; clone_size: NA; v_call: TRBV11-2; d_call: NA; cdr3_aa: CASSLAGGTGNTIYF; cdr3_nt: TGTGCCAGCAGCTTAGCCGGTGGAACTGGAAACACCATATATTTT
cdr3_length: 13; j_call: TRBJ2-5; clone_size: NA; v_call: TRBV18; d_call: NA; cdr3_aa: CASSISQRETQYF; cdr3_nt: TGTGCCAGCTCAATTAGTCAGAGGGAGACCCAGTACTTC
cdr3_length: 14; j_call: TRBJ1-5; clone_size: NA; v_call: TRBV18; d_call: NA; cdr3_aa: CASSPNWNNQPQHF; cdr3_nt: TGTGCCAGCTCACCAAACTGGAACAATCAGCCCCAGCATTTT
cdr3_length: 15; j_call: TRBJ2-2; clone_size: medium-sized; v_call: TRBV3-1/TRBV3-2; d_call: TRBD2; cdr3_aa: CARSSRGGAGGELFF; cdr3_nt: TGTGCCCGCAGCTCCCGGGGGGGGGCGGGCGGGGAGCTGTTTTTT
cdr3_length: 17; j_call: TRBJ2-6; clone_size: NA; v_call: TRBV5-4; d_call: NA; cdr3_aa: CASSLAGQRSGANVLTF; cdr3_nt: TGTGCCAGCAGCTTGGCTGGCCAACGCTCTGGGGCCAACGTCCTGACTTTC
cdr3_length: 13; j_call: TRBJ2-3; clone_size: NA; v_call: TRBV30; d_call: NA; cdr3_aa: CAWQPQLTDTQYF; cdr3_nt: TGTGCCTGGCAGCCTCAGCTCACAGATACGCAGTATTTT
cdr3_length: 16; j_call: TRBJ2-3; clone_size: NA; v_call: TRBV20-1; d_call: NA; cdr3_aa: CSASFFPGFGTDTQYF; cdr3_nt: TGCAGTGCTAGTTTCTTTCCGGGTTTTGGAACAGATACGCAGTATTTT
cdr3_length: 11; j_call: TRBJ1-1; clone_size: NA; v_call: TRBV20-1; d_call: NA; cdr3_aa: CSARADSEAFF; cdr3_nt: TGCAGTGCTAGAGCGGACAGTGAAGCTTTCTTT
cdr3_length: 15; j_call: TRBJ2-1; clone_size: NA; v_call: TRBV30; d_call: NA; cdr3_aa: CAWSADGSSYNEQFF; cdr3_nt: TGTGCCTGGAGTGCCGACGGGAGCTCCTACAATGAGCAGTTCTTC
cdr3_length: 16; j_call: TRBJ1-5; clone_size: NA; v_call: TRBV19; d_call: TRBD1; cdr3_aa: CASRDRDRGINQPQHF; cdr3_nt: TGTGCCAGTAGGGACCGGGACAGGGGTATCAATCAGCCCCAGCATTTT
cdr3_length: 14; j_call: TRBJ2-5; clone_size: NA; v_call: TRBV14; d_call: NA; cdr3_aa: CASSQDAGWKTQYF; cdr3_nt: TGTGCCAGCAGCCAAGATGCGGGTTGGAAGACCCAGTACTTC
cdr3_length: 17; j_call: TRBJ2-2; clone_size: NA; v_call: TRBV7-7; d_call: TRBD2; cdr3_aa: CASSSGLAGGRTGELFF; cdr3_nt: TGTGCCAGCAGCTCCGGACTAGCGGGGGGCCGCACCGGGGAGCTGTTTTTT
cdr3_length: 15; j_call: TRBJ2-1; clone_size: NA; v_call: TRBV5-1; d_call: NA; cdr3_aa: CASSPGTEVNNEQFF; cdr3_nt: TGCGCCAGCAGCCCCGGGACCGAGGTCAACAATGAGCAGTTCTTC
cdr3_length: 14; j_call: TRBJ2-5; clone_size: NA; v_call: TRBV7-2; d_call: NA; cdr3_aa: CASSFGGPRETQYF; cdr3_nt: TGTGCCAGCAGCTTTGGGGGGCCTCGAGAGACCCAGTACTTC
cdr3_length: 14; j_call: TRBJ1-3; clone_size: NA; v_call: TRBV27; d_call: NA; cdr3_aa: CASSFSPAGNTIYF; cdr3_nt: TGTGCCAGCAGTTTTAGTCCGGCAGGAAACACCATATATTTT
cdr3_length: 16; j_call: TRBJ2-7; clone_size: few; v_call: TRBV30; d_call: NA; cdr3_aa: CACTLPGLPRGYEQYF; cdr3_nt: TGTGCCTGCACCTTACCGGGCCTTCCCAGGGGCTACGAGCAGTACTTC
cdr3_length: 13; j_call: TRBJ2-5; clone_size: few; v_call: TRBV28; d_call: TRBD1; cdr3_aa: CASSPTGGKTQYF; cdr3_nt: TGTGCCAGCAGCCCGACAGGGGGGAAGACCCAGTACTTC
cdr3_length: 15; j_call: TRBJ1-1; clone_size: NA; v_call: TRBV20-1; d_call: NA; cdr3_aa: CSASSGAGSNTEAFF; cdr3_nt: TGCAGTGCTAGTAGTGGGGCAGGCTCGAACACTGAAGCTTTCTTT
cdr3_length: 14; j_call: TRBJ2-7; clone_size: once; v_call: TRBV11-3; d_call: NA; cdr3_aa: CASLPGAALYEQYF; cdr3_nt: TGTGCCAGCTTGCCCGGGGCAGCGCTCTACGAGCAGTACTTC
cdr3_length: 14; j_call: TRBJ1-4; clone_size: NA; v_call: TRBV9; d_call: NA; cdr3_aa: CASSVEQYNEKLFF; cdr3_nt: TGTGCCAGCAGCGTGGAACAGTATAATGAAAAACTGTTTTTT
cdr3_length: 13; j_call: TRBJ2-1; clone_size: NA; v_call: TRBV25-1; d_call: TRBD2; cdr3_aa: CASTSGSSDEQFF; cdr3_nt: TGTGCCAGCACTAGCGGGAGCTCGGATGAGCAGTTCTTC
cdr3_length: 13; j_call: TRBJ2-2; clone_size: medium-sized; v_call: TRBV24-1; d_call: NA; cdr3_aa: CATSTHYTGELFF; cdr3_nt: TGTGCCACCAGTACTCACTACACCGGGGAGCTGTTTTTT
cdr3_length: 14; j_call: TRBJ1-4; clone_size: NA; v_call: TRBV15; d_call: NA; cdr3_aa: CATAGLPFGEKLFF; cdr3_nt: TGTGCCACCGCGGGACTTCCCTTTGGGGAAAAACTGTTTTTT
cdr3_length: 11; j_call: TRBJ2-5; clone_size: NA; v_call: TRBV20-1; d_call: NA; cdr3_aa: CSARERRTQYF; cdr3_nt: TGCAGTGCTAGAGAGCGGAGGACCCAGTACTTC
cdr3_length: 13; j_call: TRBJ1-1; clone_size: many; v_call: TRBV27; d_call: TRBD1; cdr3_aa: CASSWTGDTEAFF; cdr3_nt: TGTGCCAGCAGCTGGACAGGGGACACTGAAGCTTTCTTT
cdr3_length: 17; j_call: TRBJ1-4; clone_size: NA; v_call: TRBV2; d_call: NA; cdr3_aa: CASGTGPVRARNEKLFF; cdr3_nt: TGTGCCAGCGGAACAGGGCCGGTAAGGGCCCGTAATGAAAAACTGTTTTTT
cdr3_length: 13; j_call: TRBJ1-6; clone_size: NA; v_call: TRBV2; d_call: NA; cdr3_aa: CASRVVLNSPLHF; cdr3_nt: TGTGCCAGCAGGGTGGTTCTTAATTCACCCCTCCACTTT
cdr3_length: 15; j_call: TRBJ1-4; clone_size: NA; v_call: TRBV7-9; d_call: NA; cdr3_aa: CASSSDSQGGEKLFF; cdr3_nt: TGTGCCAGCAGCTCAGACTCCCAAGGAGGTGAAAAACTGTTTTTT
cdr3_length: 14; j_call: TRBJ1-3; clone_size: NA; v_call: TRBV28; d_call: NA; cdr3_aa: CATLGVSSGNTIYF; cdr3_nt: TGTGCCACTCTGGGTGTCTCCTCTGGAAACACCATATATTTT
cdr3_length: 13; j_call: TRBJ1-5; clone_size: many; v_call: TRBV30; d_call: NA; cdr3_aa: CAWSRVDNQPQHF; cdr3_nt: TGTGCCTGGAGTAGGGTAGACAATCAGCCCCAGCATTTT
cdr3_length: 13; j_call: TRBJ2-6; clone_size: NA; v_call: TRBV30; d_call: NA; cdr3_aa: CARLGGRANVLTF; cdr3_nt: TGTGCTCGGTTGGGTGGTAGGGCCAACGTCCTGACTTTC
cdr3_length: 19; j_call: TRBJ2-1; clone_size: NA; v_call: TRBV3-1/TRBV3-2; d_call: NA; cdr3_aa: CASSQLYLWGKKQDNEQFF; cdr3_nt: TGTGCCAGCAGCCAGTTGTATCTTTGGGGTAAAAAACAGGACAATGAGCAGTTCTTC
cdr3_length: 16; j_call: TRBJ2-5; clone_size: NA; v_call: TRBV18; d_call: NA; cdr3_aa: CASSPPNRARQETQYF; cdr3_nt: TGTGCCAGCTCACCACCCAACAGGGCACGCCAGGAGACCCAGTACTTC
cdr3_length: 14; j_call: TRBJ2-1; clone_size: few; v_call: TRBV7-6; d_call: NA; cdr3_aa: CASSLVRQSNEQFF; cdr3_nt: TGTGCCAGCAGCTTAGTCCGGCAGTCCAATGAGCAGTTCTTC
cdr3_length: 14; j_call: TRBJ1-2; clone_size: NA; v_call: TRBV28; d_call: NA; cdr3_aa: CASSLPTGFYGYTF; cdr3_nt: TGTGCCAGCAGTTTACCCACAGGATTCTATGGCTACACCTTC
cdr3_length: 12; j_call: TRBJ2-7; clone_size: NA; v_call: TRBV6-1; d_call: NA; cdr3_aa: CASSEAGYEQYF; cdr3_nt: TGTGCCAGCAGTGAAGCGGGGTACGAGCAGTACTTC
cdr3_length: 14; j_call: TRBJ1-5; clone_size: NA; v_call: TRBV11-3; d_call: NA; cdr3_aa: CASSWRLFGQPQHF; cdr3_nt: TGTGCCAGCAGCTGGCGACTCTTTGGTCAGCCCCAGCATTTT
cdr3_length: 17; j_call: TRBJ2-4; clone_size: NA; v_call: TRBV23-1; d_call: NA; cdr3_aa: CASSQSDYVTAKNIQYF; cdr3_nt: TGCGCCAGCAGTCAATCTGATTACGTTACAGCCAAAAACATTCAGTACTTC
cdr3_length: 15; j_call: TRBJ2-2; clone_size: NA; v_call: TRBV19; d_call: NA; cdr3_aa: CASHLGTLNTGELFF; cdr3_nt: TGTGCCAGCCACCTAGGAACGTTGAACACCGGGGAGCTGTTTTTT
cdr3_length: 13; j_call: TRBJ2-1; clone_size: once; v_call: TRBV11-3; d_call: NA; cdr3_aa: CASSSTTYNEQFF; cdr3_nt: TGTGCCAGCAGCTCGACCACCTACAATGAGCAGTTCTTC
cdr3_length: 13; j_call: TRBJ1-5; clone_size: NA; v_call: TRBV2; d_call: NA; cdr3_aa: CASSTGGYQPQHF; cdr3_nt: TGTGCCAGCAGCACCGGAGGTTATCAGCCCCAGCATTTT
cdr3_length: 10; j_call: TRBJ2-7; clone_size: NA; v_call: TRBV12-3/TRBV12-4; d_call: NA; cdr3_aa: CASGRPEQYF; cdr3_nt: TGTGCCAGCGGGAGGCCCGAGCAGTACTTC
cdr3_length: 16; j_call: TRBJ1-1; clone_size: once; v_call: TRBV5-4; d_call: NA; cdr3_aa: CASSRSLGEANTEAFF; cdr3_nt: TGTGCCAGCAGCCGAAGCTTGGGTGAGGCGAACACTGAAGCTTTCTTT
cdr3_length: 17; j_call: TRBJ2-3; clone_size: few; v_call: TRBV4-2; d_call: TRBD2; cdr3_aa: CASSQDLQRGHTDTQYF; cdr3_nt: TGTGCCAGCAGCCAAGATCTTCAGCGGGGGCACACAGATACGCAGTATTTT
cdr3_length: 10; j_call: TRBJ1-2; clone_size: once; v_call: TRBV2; d_call: NA; cdr3_aa: CASTGYGYTF; cdr3_nt: TGTGCCAGCACAGGCTATGGCTACACCTTC
cdr3_length: 13; j_call: TRBJ2-7; clone_size: NA; v_call: TRBV11-2; d_call: NA; cdr3_aa: CASSFSGTYEQYF; cdr3_nt: TGTGCCAGCAGCTTTTCAGGGACCTACGAGCAGTACTTC
cdr3_length: 15; j_call: TRBJ2-1; clone_size: NA; v_call: TRBV6-5; d_call: TRBD1; cdr3_aa: CASSSGQGSHNEQFF; cdr3_nt: TGTGCCAGCAGTTCCGGACAGGGTTCCCACAATGAGCAGTTCTTC